Given below is one T cell receptor (beta chain) in context. Its specificity is not known. This specimen comes from a study of cytomegalovirus exposure and HLA in healthy donors. Broader study findings: Within an earlier analysis, most TCR beta V segments proved productive either about 90% or about 30% of the time.

The PCR made use of 60 Vbeta and 13 Jbeta primers. Generated by immunoSEQ multiplex PCR, the TCRdb table keeps only in-frame clones and is missing some. Of about 160,000 clones in the sample, roughly three quarters were seen once. This clonotype was sampled from a human donor in good health. The sequencing input was PBMCs.

The CDR3 loop is CASSDFSAGTYNEQFF. Written as DNA, the CDR3 is TGTGCCAGCAGTGATTTCTCCGCGGGGACCTACAATGAGCAGTTCTTC. The chain employs TRBV25-1 and TRBJ2-1; D is perhaps TRBD2 (6 bases). CDR1 is MGHDK and CDR2 is SYGVNS in the germline V gene. V was cut by 3 bases and J by 2 bases, with 14 bases left in between. The CDR3 loop spans 16 amino acids. The whole variable domain, filled in from reference TRBV25-1 and TRBJ2-1, reads EADIYQTPRYLVIGTGKKITLECSQTMGHDKMYWYQQDPGMELHLIHYSYGVNSTEKGDLSSESTVSRIRTEHFPLTLESARPSHTSQYLCASSDFSAGTYNEQFFGPGTRLTVL.